This is a list of T cell receptor beta chains from one sample in a study of vaccination and CD4 T cells after COVID-19. Their recognized antigens are unknown. A single record per CDR3 protein comes from TCRdb applying MiXCR to the PCR reads. The sample yields 9,000 to 10,000 distinct CDR3 sequences, under 40% seen once. Sequencing used CD4+ T cells from blood, cultured in vitro. These receptors were obtained from a human donor in good health. The CDR3 runs from the conserved cysteine through the conserved F or W. Each record gives: J gene, V gene, D gene, clone size, CDR3 DNA, CDR3 protein. The D gene is left open where the match is weak. Clone sizes are given selectively: once, few, many, or a class where the clone is expanded.

j_call: TRBJ1-2
v_call: TRBV5-4
d_call: .
clone_size: .
cdr3_nt: TGTGCCAGCAGCCCGGTGGGGCCCCCATCGGATGGCTACACCTTC
cdr3_aa: CASSPVGPPSDGYTF

j_call: TRBJ2-2
v_call: TRBV7-2
d_call: .
clone_size: few
cdr3_nt: TGTGCCAGCAGCGACCAGGCTACTAGCTCGGGGGAGCTGTTTTTT
cdr3_aa: CASSDQATSSGELFF

j_call: TRBJ2-2
v_call: TRBV20-1
d_call: .
clone_size: few
cdr3_nt: TGCAGTGCTCCGAACACCGGGGAGCTGTTTTTT
cdr3_aa: CSAPNTGELFF

j_call: TRBJ1-2
v_call: TRBV7-2
d_call: .
clone_size: .
cdr3_nt: TGTGCCAGCAGCTTAGGGGGGGCGATAAGTGGCTACACCTTC
cdr3_aa: CASSLGGAISGYTF

j_call: TRBJ1-6
v_call: TRBV7-3
d_call: .
clone_size: few
cdr3_nt: TGTGCCAGCAGCTTATTAGCGCCCGGGGGGGGGCGGAATTCACCCCTCCACTTT
cdr3_aa: CASSLLAPGGGRNSPLHF

j_call: TRBJ1-6
v_call: TRBV2
d_call: .
clone_size: .
cdr3_nt: TGTGCCAGCAGGAGAAACAGGGACCCACCCCTCCACTTT
cdr3_aa: CASRRNRDPPLHF

j_call: TRBJ1-2
v_call: TRBV12-3/TRBV12-4
d_call: .
clone_size: few
cdr3_nt: TGTGCCAGCAGCTCCGGCCCTAACTATGGCTACACCTTC
cdr3_aa: CASSSGPNYGYTF

j_call: TRBJ2-7
v_call: TRBV7-9
d_call: .
clone_size: .
cdr3_nt: TGTGCCAGCAGCTCCGGGACTCCCAGAAGCTCCTACGAGCAGTACTTC
cdr3_aa: CASSSGTPRSSYEQYF

j_call: TRBJ2-7
v_call: TRBV7-9
d_call: TRBD1
clone_size: .
cdr3_nt: TGTGCCAGCGCTGGCAGGGGGCCCTACGAGCAGTACTTC
cdr3_aa: CASAGRGPYEQYF

j_call: TRBJ2-7
v_call: TRBV27
d_call: TRBD2
clone_size: .
cdr3_nt: TGTACCAGCAGTCCCCAGCCGGGACTAGCGGGTTCCTACGAGCAGTACTTC
cdr3_aa: CTSSPQPGLAGSYEQYF

j_call: TRBJ2-7
v_call: TRBV20-1
d_call: .
clone_size: .
cdr3_nt: TGCAGTGCGACCGGGACTTCAAGCTCCTACGAGCAGTACTTC
cdr3_aa: CSATGTSSSYEQYF

j_call: TRBJ1-5
v_call: TRBV12-3/TRBV12-4
d_call: .
clone_size: .
cdr3_nt: TGTGCCAGCAGTGCCCAGGGAGGCGGCAATCAGCCCCAGCATTTT
cdr3_aa: CASSAQGGGNQPQHF

j_call: TRBJ1-1
v_call: TRBV25-1
d_call: .
clone_size: .
cdr3_nt: TGTGCCAGCAGTCCTGGGGGGAGGGGCACTGAAGCTTTCTTT
cdr3_aa: CASSPGGRGTEAFF

j_call: TRBJ2-7
v_call: TRBV10-3
d_call: .
clone_size: few
cdr3_nt: TGTGCCATCAATAGGATGAATAACTCCTACGAGCAGTACTTC
cdr3_aa: CAINRMNNSYEQYF

j_call: TRBJ2-7
v_call: TRBV5-1
d_call: .
clone_size: .
cdr3_nt: TGCGCCAGCAGCTTGGAGGGCAGGGTAGGAGTTTACGAGCAGTACTTC
cdr3_aa: CASSLEGRVGVYEQYF

j_call: TRBJ2-1
v_call: TRBV11-2
d_call: TRBD2
clone_size: few
cdr3_nt: TGTGCCAGCAGCCCCCCCCGGGCGGGAGAAAGGAATGAGCAGTTCTTC
cdr3_aa: CASSPPRAGERNEQFF

j_call: TRBJ1-2
v_call: TRBV19
d_call: .
clone_size: .
cdr3_nt: TGTGCCAGTAGTATTGGCGAGTCCTATGGCTACACCTTC
cdr3_aa: CASSIGESYGYTF

j_call: TRBJ1-3
v_call: TRBV20-1
d_call: TRBD1
clone_size: once
cdr3_nt: TGCAGTGCCCCGGGACAGGGGCCGAGCTCTGGAAACACCATATATTTT
cdr3_aa: CSAPGQGPSSGNTIYF

j_call: TRBJ2-5
v_call: TRBV6-2/TRBV6-3
d_call: .
clone_size: few
cdr3_nt: TGTGCCAGCGAGGACAGCGGGCGAGAGACCCAGTACTTC
cdr3_aa: CASEDSGRETQYF

j_call: TRBJ1-6
v_call: TRBV20-1
d_call: .
clone_size: .
cdr3_nt: TGCAGTGCTAGAGTTGCGGGGTTCGAGTCACCCCTCCACTTT
cdr3_aa: CSARVAGFESPLHF

j_call: TRBJ1-5
v_call: TRBV6-1
d_call: .
clone_size: few
cdr3_nt: TGTGGCGTGCGGGACAACAATCAGCCCCAGCATTTT
cdr3_aa: CGVRDNNQPQHF

j_call: TRBJ2-5
v_call: TRBV5-1
d_call: TRBD1
clone_size: .
cdr3_nt: TGCGCCAGCAGCAAGGGGGACAGGGCAGAGACCCAGTACTTC
cdr3_aa: CASSKGDRAETQYF

j_call: TRBJ2-3
v_call: TRBV6-5
d_call: .
clone_size: few
cdr3_nt: TGTGCCAGCAGTTACCCGGCGGGGATGGGAAGCACAGATACGCAGTATTTT
cdr3_aa: CASSYPAGMGSTDTQYF

j_call: TRBJ1-1
v_call: TRBV15
d_call: .
clone_size: few
cdr3_nt: TGTGCCACCAGCATACTAAGTGGGGCAAGCACTGAAGCTTTCTTT
cdr3_aa: CATSILSGASTEAFF

j_call: TRBJ2-1
v_call: TRBV20-1
d_call: TRBD1
clone_size: .
cdr3_nt: TGCAGTGCTTGGACAGGGGTTATGAATGAGCAGTTCTTC
cdr3_aa: CSAWTGVMNEQFF

j_call: TRBJ2-5
v_call: TRBV28
d_call: .
clone_size: .
cdr3_nt: TGTGCCAGCAGTAAAGGGGGACCCCAGTACTTC
cdr3_aa: CASSKGGPQYF

j_call: TRBJ2-1
v_call: TRBV7-2
d_call: TRBD2
clone_size: few
cdr3_nt: TGTGCCAGCAGCTTACCCATTTTTAGCGGGAGGGTGAATGAGCAGTTCTTC
cdr3_aa: CASSLPIFSGRVNEQFF

j_call: TRBJ2-3
v_call: TRBV5-1
d_call: TRBD1
clone_size: .
cdr3_nt: TGCGCCAGCAGCTCCGGGACAGGCACAGATACGCAGTATTTT
cdr3_aa: CASSSGTGTDTQYF

j_call: TRBJ1-2
v_call: TRBV10-3
d_call: TRBD1
clone_size: .
cdr3_nt: TGTGCCATCAGTGCCAGACAGGGATGGAATGGCTACACCTTC
cdr3_aa: CAISARQGWNGYTF

j_call: TRBJ2-4
v_call: TRBV29-1
d_call: TRBD1
clone_size: .
cdr3_nt: TGCAGCGTTTCCACAGGGGGCGGACAGTACTTC
cdr3_aa: CSVSTGGGQYF

j_call: TRBJ2-2
v_call: TRBV7-3
d_call: TRBD2
clone_size: few
cdr3_nt: TGTGCCAGCAGCCAGCGGGGTCCTGAGGGGGAGCTGTTTTTT
cdr3_aa: CASSQRGPEGELFF

j_call: TRBJ2-3
v_call: TRBV6-1
d_call: TRBD2
clone_size: .
cdr3_nt: TGTGCCTCCCAGCGGGAGACGCGCACAGATACGCAGTATTTT
cdr3_aa: CASQRETRTDTQYF

j_call: TRBJ1-1
v_call: TRBV6-2/TRBV6-3
d_call: TRBD1
clone_size: few
cdr3_nt: TGTGCCAGCAGTTGGGACAGGGGGACTGAAGCTTTCTTT
cdr3_aa: CASSWDRGTEAFF

j_call: TRBJ2-3
v_call: TRBV6-5
d_call: TRBD2
clone_size: few
cdr3_nt: TGTGCCAGCAGTTACTCGAGTAGCGGGAGTGGTTTTAGCACAGATACGCAGTATTTT
cdr3_aa: CASSYSSSGSGFSTDTQYF

j_call: TRBJ1-1
v_call: TRBV4-2
d_call: .
clone_size: .
cdr3_nt: TGTGCCAGCAGCCAATCCACCGCGGACAGGAACACTGAAGCTTTCTTT
cdr3_aa: CASSQSTADRNTEAFF

j_call: TRBJ1-2
v_call: TRBV6-2/TRBV6-3
d_call: .
clone_size: .
cdr3_nt: TGTGCCAGCAGTTTGGACGGCTACAACTATGGCTACACCTTC
cdr3_aa: CASSLDGYNYGYTF

j_call: TRBJ1-2
v_call: TRBV5-4
d_call: .
clone_size: few
cdr3_nt: TGTGCCAGCAGCCCGGGCGGGCCTCAAGTCTTTGGCTACACCTTC
cdr3_aa: CASSPGGPQVFGYTF

j_call: TRBJ2-1
v_call: TRBV7-9
d_call: .
clone_size: .
cdr3_nt: TGTGCCAGCAGCTCAGTCCAAAGGTTGGCGAATGAGCAGTTCTTC
cdr3_aa: CASSSVQRLANEQFF

j_call: TRBJ1-1
v_call: TRBV7-9
d_call: .
clone_size: medium-sized
cdr3_nt: TGTGCCAGCAGCCCTACAGGGAACACTGAAGCTTTCTTT
cdr3_aa: CASSPTGNTEAFF

j_call: TRBJ1-5
v_call: TRBV24-1
d_call: .
clone_size: .
cdr3_nt: TGTGCCACCAGTGGCTCGAATAGCAATCAGCCCCAGCATTTT
cdr3_aa: CATSGSNSNQPQHF

j_call: TRBJ2-3
v_call: TRBV19
d_call: TRBD2
clone_size: .
cdr3_nt: TGTGCCAGTAGCGACGGACTAGCGGGAGCCACAGATACGCAGTATTTT
cdr3_aa: CASSDGLAGATDTQYF

j_call: TRBJ2-7
v_call: TRBV7-8
d_call: TRBD2
clone_size: few
cdr3_nt: TGTGCCAGCAGCTTAGCCGCGACTAGCGGGCAAACCTACGAGCAGTACTTC
cdr3_aa: CASSLAATSGQTYEQYF

j_call: TRBJ1-5
v_call: TRBV6-2/TRBV6-3
d_call: .
clone_size: .
cdr3_nt: TGTGCCAGCAGTTACAGTAGCAATCAGCCCCAGCATTTT
cdr3_aa: CASSYSSNQPQHF

j_call: TRBJ2-3
v_call: TRBV7-2
d_call: .
clone_size: .
cdr3_nt: TGTGCCAGCCGCTCGGGGGGCCGGGGCACAGATACGCAGTATTTT
cdr3_aa: CASRSGGRGTDTQYF

j_call: TRBJ1-2
v_call: TRBV19
d_call: .
clone_size: .
cdr3_nt: TGTGCCAGCAGCGGGCAGGTCGGTTATGGCTACACCTTC
cdr3_aa: CASSGQVGYGYTF

j_call: TRBJ2-5
v_call: TRBV2
d_call: .
clone_size: large
cdr3_nt: TGTGCCAGCAGTGAAGCGCGGGCTAGCTACCAAGAGACCCAGTACTTC
cdr3_aa: CASSEARASYQETQYF

j_call: TRBJ1-2
v_call: TRBV6-5
d_call: TRBD1
clone_size: .
cdr3_nt: TGTGCCAGCAGTTACATGCCGGGACAGGCCAGCTCCGAAAGCTATGGCTACACCTTC
cdr3_aa: CASSYMPGQASSESYGYTF

j_call: TRBJ2-6
v_call: TRBV19
d_call: .
clone_size: .
cdr3_nt: TGTGCCAGTAGTGGGGGACGGAGCTCTGGGGCCAACGTCCTGACTTTC
cdr3_aa: CASSGGRSSGANVLTF

j_call: TRBJ2-5
v_call: TRBV24-1
d_call: .
clone_size: .
cdr3_nt: TGTGCCACCAGTGATTTAGGTGGGAAAGAGACCCAGTACTTC
cdr3_aa: CATSDLGGKETQYF

j_call: TRBJ2-3
v_call: TRBV6-4
d_call: .
clone_size: .
cdr3_nt: TGTGCCAGCAAACCCACCTTTTACAGCACAGATACGCAGTATTTT
cdr3_aa: CASKPTFYSTDTQYF

j_call: TRBJ1-5
v_call: TRBV12-3/TRBV12-4
d_call: TRBD1
clone_size: few
cdr3_nt: TGTGCCAGCAGTTTGCAGGGGGCGGTTCAGCCCCAGCATTTT
cdr3_aa: CASSLQGAVQPQHF

j_call: TRBJ2-3
v_call: TRBV20-1
d_call: TRBD1
clone_size: .
cdr3_nt: TGCAGTGCTTCGGGACAGGGATCCACAGATACGCAGTATTTT
cdr3_aa: CSASGQGSTDTQYF

j_call: TRBJ2-2
v_call: TRBV29-1
d_call: TRBD2
clone_size: few
cdr3_nt: TGCAGCGGGTCTAGCGGGGGGAACACCGGGGAGCTGTTTTTT
cdr3_aa: CSGSSGGNTGELFF